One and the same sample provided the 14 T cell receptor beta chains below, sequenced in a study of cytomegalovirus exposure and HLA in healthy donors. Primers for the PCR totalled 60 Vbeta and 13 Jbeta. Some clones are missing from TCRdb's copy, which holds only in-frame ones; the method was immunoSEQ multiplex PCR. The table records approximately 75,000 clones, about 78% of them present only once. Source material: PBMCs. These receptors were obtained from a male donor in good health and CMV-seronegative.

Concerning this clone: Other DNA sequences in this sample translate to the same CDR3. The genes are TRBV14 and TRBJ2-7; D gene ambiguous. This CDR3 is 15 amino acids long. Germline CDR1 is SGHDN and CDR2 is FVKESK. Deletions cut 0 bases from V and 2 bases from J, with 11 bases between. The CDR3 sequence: CASSQDEAIPYEQYF. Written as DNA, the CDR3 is TGTGCCAGCAGCCAAGATGAAGCAATCCCCTACGAGCAGTACTTC.

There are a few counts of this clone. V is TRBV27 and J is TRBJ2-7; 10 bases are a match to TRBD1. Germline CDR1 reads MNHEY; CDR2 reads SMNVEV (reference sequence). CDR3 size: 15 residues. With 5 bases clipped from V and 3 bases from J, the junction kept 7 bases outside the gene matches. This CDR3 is CASSLGTGAIYEQYF. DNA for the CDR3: TGTGCCAGCAGTCTCGGGACAGGGGCAATCTACGAGCAGTACTTC.

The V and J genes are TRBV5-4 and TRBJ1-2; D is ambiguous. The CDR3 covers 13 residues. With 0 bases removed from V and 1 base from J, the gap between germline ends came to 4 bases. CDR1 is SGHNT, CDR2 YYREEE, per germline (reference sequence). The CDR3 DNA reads TGTGCCAGCAGCTTGGACAGTAACTATGGCTACACCTTC. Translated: CASSLDSNYGYTF.

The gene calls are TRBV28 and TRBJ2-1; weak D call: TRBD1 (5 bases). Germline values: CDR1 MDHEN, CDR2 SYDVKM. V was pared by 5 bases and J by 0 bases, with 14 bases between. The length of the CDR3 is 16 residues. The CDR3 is CASSPRQRSSYNEQFF. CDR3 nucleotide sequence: TGTGCCAGCAGTCCACGACAGAGAAGCTCCTACAATGAGCAGTTCTTC.

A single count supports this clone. The CDR3 sequence: CASSDSGGAQYEQYF. The CDR3 nucleotides read TGTGCCAGCAGTGATTCGGGGGGCGCACAATACGAGCAGTACTTC. The rearrangement links TRBV25-1 to TRBJ2-7; TRBD2 might be the D (7 bases). CDR3 length equals 15 residues. With 3 bases removed from V and 4 bases from J, the gap between germline ends came to 16 bases. Germline V CDR1 and CDR2: MGHDK, SYGVNS.

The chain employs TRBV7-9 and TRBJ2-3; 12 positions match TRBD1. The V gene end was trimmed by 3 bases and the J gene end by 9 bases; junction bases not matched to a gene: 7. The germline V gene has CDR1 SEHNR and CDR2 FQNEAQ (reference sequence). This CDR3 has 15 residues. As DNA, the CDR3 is TGTGCCAGCAGCTTCGGGGACAGGGGGCGCGGGACGCAGTATTTT. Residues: CASSFGDRGRGTQYF. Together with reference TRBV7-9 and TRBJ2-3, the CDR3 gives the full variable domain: DTGVSQNPRHKITKRGQNVTFRCDPISEHNRLYWYRQTLGQGPEFLTYFQNEAQLEKSRLLSDRFSAERPKGSFSTLEIQRTEQGDSAMYLCASSFGDRGRGTQYFGPGTRLTVL.

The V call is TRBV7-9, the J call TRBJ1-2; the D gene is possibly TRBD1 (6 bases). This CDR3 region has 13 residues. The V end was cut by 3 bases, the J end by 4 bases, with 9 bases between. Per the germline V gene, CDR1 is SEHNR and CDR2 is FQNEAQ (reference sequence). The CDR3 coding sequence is TGTGCCAGCAGCTTCGGACAGACCTATGGCTACACCTTC. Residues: CASSFGQTYGYTF.

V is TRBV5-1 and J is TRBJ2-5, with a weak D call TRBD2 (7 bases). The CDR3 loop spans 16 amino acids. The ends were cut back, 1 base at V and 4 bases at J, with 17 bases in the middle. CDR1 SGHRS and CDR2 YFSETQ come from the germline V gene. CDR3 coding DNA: TGCGCCAGCAGCTTGTTGGGGGGGGGCTCCCCAGAGACCCAGTACTTC. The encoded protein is CASSLLGGGSPETQYF.

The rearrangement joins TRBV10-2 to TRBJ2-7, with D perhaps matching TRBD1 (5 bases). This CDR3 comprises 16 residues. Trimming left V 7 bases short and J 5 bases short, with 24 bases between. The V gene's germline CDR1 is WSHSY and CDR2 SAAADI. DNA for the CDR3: TGCGCCAGCATTAGGGCGTTCGCGGCAGGGATCAACGAGCAGTACTTC. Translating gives CASIRAFAAGINEQYF.

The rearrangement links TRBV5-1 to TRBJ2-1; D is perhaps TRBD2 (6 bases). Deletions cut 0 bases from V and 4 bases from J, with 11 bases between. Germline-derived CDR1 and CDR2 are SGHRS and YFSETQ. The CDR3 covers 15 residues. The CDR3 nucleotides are TGCGCCAGCAGCTTGGACGGGAGTCCTTACAATGAGCAGTTCTTC. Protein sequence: CASSLDGSPYNEQFF.

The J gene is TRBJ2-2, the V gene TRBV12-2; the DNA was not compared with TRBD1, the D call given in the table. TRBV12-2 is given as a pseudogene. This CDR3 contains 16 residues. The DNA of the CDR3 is TGTGCAAGTCGCTTAGTGGGGACAGGGGGCTGCGGGGAGCTGTTTTTT. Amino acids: CASRLVGTGGCGELFF.

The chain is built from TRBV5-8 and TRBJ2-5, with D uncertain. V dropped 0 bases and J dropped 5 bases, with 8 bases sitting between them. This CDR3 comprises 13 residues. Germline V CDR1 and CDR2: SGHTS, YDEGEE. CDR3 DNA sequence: TGTGCCAGCAGCTTGGACTATGCGGAGACCCAGTACTTC. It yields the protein CASSLDYAETQYF.

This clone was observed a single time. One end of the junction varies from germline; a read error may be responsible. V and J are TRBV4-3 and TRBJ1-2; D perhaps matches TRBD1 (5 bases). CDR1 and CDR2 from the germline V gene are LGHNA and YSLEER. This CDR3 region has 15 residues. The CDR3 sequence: CASSQDQGLYYGYPF. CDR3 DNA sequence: TGCGCCAGCAGCCAAGATCAGGGTCTATACTATGGCTACCCCTTC.

CDR3 in DNA: TGCGCCAGCAGCTTGGAAGGCAGGGGGCCAGGGGATGGCACTGAAGCTTTCTTT. Translated: CASSLEGRGPGDGTEAFF. The rearrangement links TRBV5-1 to TRBJ1-1; the match to TRBD1 covers 8 bases. The CDR3 has 18 residues. J was trimmed by 4 bases and V by 0 bases; bases with no gene match: 14. CDR1 and CDR2 (germline): SGHRS, YFSETQ.